These T cell receptor beta chains were read from a single sample in a study of graft-versus-host responses after intestinal transplantation. Profiled with immunoSEQ multiplex PCR; TCRdb holds only in-frame clones, not every one. The data show almost 70,000 clones, 92% seen once. The material sequenced was bone marrow, taken less than 750 days after intestinal transplantation. The receptors shown here come from a human patient who received an intestinal transplant, so some T cells may come from the graft donor. The CDR3 runs from the conserved cysteine through the conserved F or W. The order of the fields is clone size, D gene, J gene, V gene, CDR3 DNA, CDR3 protein. D genes are given only for firm matches. Clone size is shown for a subset of rows, as once, few, many or a class of expanded clone.

NA NA TRBJ2-3 TRBV7-6 TGTGCCAGCAGCTTAGTGGCCCGACGCGGAGATACGCAGTATTTT CASSLVARRGDTQYF
once TRBD2 TRBJ2-5 TRBV5-4 TGTGCCAGCAGCCTAGGGACTAGCAACGCGGCGGAGACCCAGTACTTC CASSLGTSNAAETQYF
NA NA TRBJ2-5 TRBV10-2 TGCGCCAGCAGTGAGCCCCAAGAGACCCAGTACTTC CASSEPQETQYF
NA TRBD1 TRBJ1-4 TRBV2 TGTGCCAGCAGACCGACAGGGTACTCGAGAACTAATGAAAAACTGTTTTTT CASRPTGYSRTNEKLFF
NA NA TRBJ2-3 TRBV5-1 TGCGCCAGCAGCTTGGCTTCGCCTAGAGGGTTGGAAGCAGATACGCAGTATTTT CASSLASPRGLEADTQYF
once TRBD2 TRBJ2-5 TRBV6-6 TGTGCCAGCAGTCAGCGGGGCGAAGAGACCCAGTACTTC CASSQRGEETQYF
NA NA TRBJ2-5 TRBV4-2 TGTGCCAGCAGCCAAGATTTAATGAATGAAGAGACCCAGTACTTC CASSQDLMNEETQYF
NA NA TRBJ2-3 TRBV29-1 TGCAGCGCCCTAGGGTCTTATAGCACAGATACGCAGTATTTT CSALGSYSTDTQYF
NA NA TRBJ1-3 TRBV16 TGTGCCAGCAGCCAATCCCACGGCTCTGGAAACACCATATATTTT CASSQSHGSGNTIYF
NA TRBD2 TRBJ2-1 TRBV7-3 TGTGCCAGCAGCTTAAGAGCGGGAGGTAGCAATGAGCAGTTCTTC CASSLRAGGSNEQFF
NA TRBD1 TRBJ1-3 TRBV23-1 TGCGCCAGCATACAGGGGAGCTCTGGAAACACCATATATTTT CASIQGSSGNTIYF
NA TRBD2 TRBJ2-1 TRBV29-1 TGCAGCGTTACGGCTAGCGGGGCCTTGGGCTCCTACAATGAGCAGTTCTTC CSVTASGALGSYNEQFF
NA TRBD1 TRBJ2-5 TRBV6-5 TGTGCCAGCAGTTATGGGACAGGGGTAGAGACCCAGTACTTC CASSYGTGVETQYF
NA TRBD1 TRBJ1-1 TRBV5-1 TGCGCCAGCAATACAGACAGGGACTACTCTCCACAAGAAGCTTTCTTT CASNTDRDYSPQEAFF
NA NA TRBJ2-1 TRBV27 TGTGCCACCGGTGGAGACAGCTACAATGAGCAGTTCTTC CATGGDSYNEQFF
NA TRBD2 TRBJ2-3 TRBV5-4 TGTGCCAGCAGCACAGGGACTAGCGGGTCAGGGGGTACGCAGTATTTT CASSTGTSGSGGTQYF
NA TRBD2 TRBJ2-3 TRBV7-9 TGTGCCAGCAGCTCCCCGGGACTAGGGGTAGATACGCAGTATTTT CASSSPGLGVDTQYF
NA TRBD2 TRBJ2-7 TRBV7-6 TGTGCCAGCAGCCTTGGACTAGCGTCCTACGAGCAGTACTTC CASSLGLASYEQYF
NA TRBD1 TRBJ1-2 TRBV27 TGTGCCAGCAGTTTCGGACAGGGGGAAGGCTACACCTTC CASSFGQGEGYTF
NA NA TRBJ2-2 TRBV5-4 TGTGCCAGCAGCTTAATACCGGGACTTAACACCGGGGAGCTGTTTTTT CASSLIPGLNTGELFF
NA NA TRBJ2-1 TRBV2 TGTGCCAGCAGTGAAGCGCTTCTGCGGGCCAATGAGCAGTTCTTC CASSEALLRANEQFF
NA NA TRBJ1-1 TRBV6-5 TGTGCCAGCAGTTACCAGGGAGGGGACACTGAAGCTTTCTTT CASSYQGGDTEAFF
NA TRBD1 TRBJ1-3 TRBV7-7 TGTGCCAGCAGCGCGGACAGGCTTAGCTCTGGAAACACCATATATTTT CASSADRLSSGNTIYF